These 12 T cell receptor beta chains were sequenced from one sample in a study of T-cell reconstitution after alpha-beta-depleted transplantation in children. TCRbeta library preparation incorporated unique molecular identifiers. From the PCR reads, TCRdb called clonotypes with MiXCR, one entry per CDR3 protein. The sample yields about 400,000 distinct CDR3 sequences, approximately 20% seen once. The specimen comprised PBMCs from the stem cell graft donor, sampled from the stem cell graft. The receptors here all came from a human donor who donated a stem cell graft to a child with acute myeloid leukemia.

The chain recombines TRBV20-1 with TRBJ2-3; D possibly uses TRBD1 or TRBD2 (5 bases each). Germline CDR1 and CDR2: DFQATT and SNEGSKA (reference sequence). The CDR3 extends over 12 amino acids. The V end was cut by 3 bases, the J end by 2 bases, with 6 bases between. CDR3 amino acids: CSASGATDTQYF. The CDR3 DNA reads TGCAGTGCTAGCGGGGCCACAGATACGCAGTATTTT.

A single count supports this clonotype. The chain uses TRBV7-6 and TRBJ2-2; D tentatively reads TRBD1 or TRBD2 (5 bases each). CDR1 is SGHVS, CDR2 FNYEAQ, per germline. The CDR3 sequence is 15 residues long. Trimming took 4 bases from V and 6 from J, leaving 15 bases between them. The CDR3 reads CASSWGVRDPGELFF. The CDR3 bases are TGTGCCAGCAGCTGGGGCGTTCGGGATCCCGGGGAGCTGTTTTTT.

Notes on this clonotype: The CDR3 ends on some other residue instead of the conserved phenylalanine or tryptophan, so this is likely a read error. The chain links TRBV12-3 or TRBV12-4 to TRBJ2-7; no clear D gene. This CDR3 comprises 14 residues. Trimming cost V 1 base and J 2 bases, with 9 bases left between them. The CDR3 sequence: CASSLDHPAYEQYI. The CDR3 bases are TGTGCCAGCAGTTTAGACCACCCGGCCTACGAGCAGTACATC.

The rearrangement uses TRBV7-7 and TRBJ2-2, with D possibly matching TRBD1 (5 bases). In germline, CDR1 is SSHAT, CDR2 FNYEAQ (reference sequence). V was pared by 5 bases and J by 9 bases, with 16 bases between. CDR3 length equals 14 residues. CDR3 protein: CASSPDSYLRELFF. CDR3 nucleotide sequence: TGTGCCAGCAGCCCCGACAGCTATCTCCGGGAGCTGTTTTTT.

The rearrangement uses TRBV20-1 and TRBJ1-3, with D maybe TRBD1 (6 bases). This CDR3 is built from 15 residues. The germline V gene has CDR1 DFQATT and CDR2 SNEGSKA (reference sequence). V lost 0 bases to trimming and J lost 8 bases, with 17 bases between them. CDR3 loop: CSARDMGGAGDTIYF. CDR3 nucleotide sequence: TGCAGTGCTAGAGATATGGGGGGGGCAGGGGACACCATATATTTT.

This clonotype was counted many times. The chain is built from TRBV20-1 and TRBJ2-3, with 7 bases aligning to TRBD2. CDR3 length equals 16 residues. J was trimmed by 1 base and V by 0 bases; bases with no gene match: 7. Germline V lookup: CDR1 DFQATT, CDR2 SNEGSKA (reference sequence). The CDR3 DNA is TGCAGTGCTAGAGATAAAGGACTAGGAGGCACAGATACGCAGTATTTT. It is translated as CSARDKGLGGTDTQYF.

The chain combines TRBV20-1 with TRBJ2-7; 12 positions agree with TRBD2. Looked up from germline, CDR1 is DFQATT and CDR2 is SNEGSKA (reference sequence). Unmatched junction bases numbered 14, after V lost 0 bases and J lost 2 bases. The CDR3 is 19 amino acids. CDR3 residues: CSARDVGTSGYGWTYEQYF. CDR3 DNA sequence: TGCAGTGCTAGAGATGTGGGGACTAGCGGGTACGGATGGACCTACGAGCAGTACTTC.

The V call is TRBV12-3 or TRBV12-4, the J call TRBJ1-1, with 8 nucleotides matching TRBD1. This CDR3 has 15 amino acids. V was clipped by 6 bases and J by 1 base; unmatched bases: 7. CDR3 protein: CASSPDDRGNTEAFF. The CDR3 DNA reads TGTGCCAGCAGCCCCGATGACAGGGGGAACACTGAAGCTTTCTTT.

As regards this clonotype: Since a much larger clone is just one base distant, this may be a read error. The chain joins TRBV29-1 to TRBJ2-1; 8 bases are a match to TRBD2. The CDR3 runs 14 residues. Germline assignment: CDR1 SQVTM and CDR2 ANQGSEA. In nucleotides, the CDR3 is TGCAGCGCCCTGCGGGGGGAGAGGGACAATGAGCATTTCTTC. Protein: CSALRGERDNEHFF.

This clonotype was detected only a few times. CDR3 amino acids: CASSHRTGVYNEQFF. In nucleotides, the CDR3 is TGCGCCAGCAGCCATAGGACAGGGGTTTACAATGAGCAGTTCTTC. The chain recombines TRBV4-1 with TRBJ2-1; TRBD1 matches 9 bases. Germline V gene lookup returns CDR1 MGHRA and CDR2 YSYEKL. Germline trimming cut 3 bases from V and 4 bases from J; bases unmatched to any gene: 4. The CDR3 is made up of 15 amino acids.

This chain connects TRBV7-8 to TRBJ2-1; D is undetermined. V was pared by 4 bases and J by 3 bases, with 10 bases between. CDR1 is SGHVS and CDR2 is FQNEAQ in the germline V gene. The length of the CDR3 is 14 residues. The CDR3 DNA is TGTGCCAGCAGCTCCCTAAACGGCTACAATGAGCAGTTCTTC. It is translated as CASSSLNGYNEQFF.

This clonotype was counted ten times or more. The chain combines TRBV12-3 or TRBV12-4 with TRBJ2-1, with D possibly called TRBD1 or TRBD2 (5 bases each). The CDR3 is 14 amino acids. V was pared by 3 bases and J by 3 bases, with 9 bases between. This chain's CDR3 is CASSFERGYNEQFF. The CDR3 DNA reads TGTGCCAGCAGTTTCGAGAGGGGCTACAATGAGCAGTTCTTC.